This TCR beta chain was captured by sequencing in a study of regulatory T cells in long-lasting Graves disease. Time point meaning: newly diagnosed GD, antithyroid drugs for less than 3 months. Researchers made the TCR library from RNA that was extracted from PBMCs. TCR beta libraries were built with iRepertoire HTBI primers and Arm-PCR of CDR3 regions. MiXCR was run by TCRdb on the multiplex PCR reads, yielding one entry per CDR3 protein. The sample includes more than 350,000 distinct CDR3 sequences, approximately 15% of them seen just once. This clonotype was counted at least ten times. This CDR3 has 17 amino acids. The trim removed 6 bases at V and 9 bases at J, leaving 19 bases unmatched. Per germline, CDR1 SQVTM and CDR2 ANQGSEA. Separately, the same data were catalogued under a study of T cells in Graves' hyperthyroidism and ophthalmopathy. That study adds: The TCR CDR3 first-round RT-PCR relied on the HTBI primer set.

The sequence came from a woman aged 25 to 39 with Graves disease. The chain combines TRBV29-1 with TRBJ2-1; TRBD2 aligns across 11 bases. Sequenced here: peripheral blood mononuclear cells (PBMCs), sampled at new diagnosis, from a patient treated with antithyroid drugs. The CDR3 loop reads CSVEGVTSGSSDTEQFF. The CDR3 bases are TGCAGCGTCGAGGGCGTAACTAGCGGGAGTTCAGACACTGAGCAGTTCTTC.